The 28 T cell receptor beta chains below were found in one sample sequenced in a study of OX40 agonist ivuxolimab in advanced cancers. TCRdb keeps only in-frame clones here, not all; method: immunoSEQ multiplex PCR. The sample consists of over 50,000 clones, more than 85% of them appearing once. Sequences were derived from CD4+ or CD8+ T cells sorted from blood, sampled in a trial of the OX40 agonist ivuxolimab. Every receptor here comes from an adult with an advanced solid tumor such as melanoma, head and neck, liver or kidney cancer.

In its sample, this clone was seen once. The chain has TRBV5-1 and TRBJ1-2; a weak D match, TRBD1 (5 bases). The CDR3 totals 15 residues. Germline CDR1 reads SGHRS; CDR2 reads YFSETQ. V was clipped by 3 bases and J by 6 bases, with 18 bases between them. The CDR3 spells CASSSAVGRADGYTF. CDR3 nucleotides: TGCGCCAGCAGCTCCGCGGTGGGCAGGGCCGATGGCTACACCTTC.

The chain uses TRBV7-2 and TRBJ1-5, with 10 bases fitting TRBD1. Germline V lookup: CDR1 SGHTA, CDR2 FQGNSA. The CDR3 runs 16 residues. V dropped 2 bases and J dropped 6; count of bases not matched to a gene: 7. The CDR3 nucleotides read TGTGCCAGCAGCTTACGGTGGACAGGGGGATTTCAGCCCCAGCATTTT. This encodes CASSLRWTGGFQPQHF.

This chain connects TRBV28 to TRBJ2-2; 9 nucleotides agree with TRBD2. Per the germline V gene, CDR1 is MDHEN and CDR2 is SYDVKM. The CDR3 totals 17 residues. V trimming: 2 bases; J trimming: 0 bases; junction bases outside the gene matches: 4. CDR3 protein: CASSLEREATNTGELFF. The CDR3 DNA follows: TGTGCCAGCAGTTTAGAGCGGGAGGCTACGAACACCGGGGAGCTGTTTTTT.

J is TRBJ1-4 and V is TRBV7-9; TRBD1 might be the D (5 bases). The V gene lost 5 bases and the J gene lost 4 bases, with 11 bases spanning the gap. CDR3 length: 14 amino acids. Germline V gene lookup returns CDR1 SEHNR and CDR2 FQNEAQ (reference sequence). CDR3 bases: TGTGCCAGCAGCCACCGGGACCATAATGAAAAACTGTTTTTT. Encoded protein: CASSHRDHNEKLFF. Full variable domain (rest looked up from reference TRBV7-9 and TRBJ1-4): DTGVSQNPRHKITKRGQNVTFRCDPISEHNRLYWYRQTLGQGPEFLTYFQNEAQLEKSRLLSDRFSAERPKGSFSTLEIQRTEQGDSAMYLCASSHRDHNEKLFFGSGTQLSVL.

The rearrangement uses TRBV5-1 and TRBJ1-3; 8 nucleotides match TRBD1. Looked up from germline, CDR1 is SGHRS and CDR2 is YFSETQ. The CDR3 is made up of 17 amino acids. Trimming at V came to 4 bases and at J to 2 bases, leaving 11 bases not matched to a gene. CDR3 in amino acids: CASSPSGGEVPGNTIYF. The DNA for the CDR3 is TGCGCCAGCAGCCCTTCAGGGGGCGAGGTCCCTGGAAACACCATATATTTT.

The chain recombines TRBV7-9 with TRBJ2-7, with D unclear. CDR1 SEHNR and CDR2 FQNEAQ come from the germline V gene (reference sequence). The germline V and J ends were trimmed by 7 bases and 3 bases, with 16 bases remaining between them. The CDR3 spans 14 residues. The CDR3 coding sequence is TGTGCCAGCATTGGTCGCAGCACCGACTACGAGCAGTACTTC. Translated, it gives CASIGRSTDYEQYF.

The chain is built from TRBV7-9 and TRBJ2-2; no clear D. The CDR3 length is 11 residues. Per the germline V gene, CDR1 is SEHNR and CDR2 is FQNEAQ (reference sequence). Trimming removed 6 bases at V and 3 bases at J, with 2 bases between. The CDR3 reads CASSYTGELFF. In DNA, the CDR3 is TGTGCCAGCAGTTACACCGGGGAGCTGTTTTTT.

The rearrangement links TRBV5-6 to TRBJ1-2; D not certain. V dropped 4 bases and J dropped 3 bases, with 10 bases sitting between them. CDR1 and CDR2 (germline): SGHDT, YYEEEE. The CDR3 sequence is 13 residues long. For the CDR3, the DNA is TGTGCCAGCAGCCCCGGCAGCTACTATGGCTACACCTTC. It encodes CASSPGSYYGYTF.

This clone showed up just once. This chain uses TRBV6-1 with TRBJ1-2; D perhaps matches TRBD1 (6 bases). This CDR3 spans 11 amino acids. With 2 bases removed from V and 14 bases from J, the gap between germline ends came to 12 bases. The V gene's germline CDR1 is MNHNS and CDR2 SASEGT. The CDR3 DNA is TGTGCCAGCAGTGAACGGGGGCTGTTTACCTTC. Its translation: CASSERGLFTF.

The chain uses TRBV7-5 and TRBJ2-3; TRBD2, as called in the table, went unchecked against the DNA. TRBV7-5 is noted as a pseudogene. The CDR3 is 17 residues long. The DNA of the CDR3 is TGTGCCAGAAGCCAAACCGGTAGTCCCCCTAGCACAGATACGCAGTATTTT. Protein product: CARSQTGSPPSTDTQYF.

This rearrangement joins TRBV30 to TRBJ2-7; unclear D gene. Germline loops: CDR1 GTSNPN, CDR2 SVGIG (reference sequence). The CDR3 runs 14 residues. The V end lost 1 base, the J end lost 5 bases, and 15 bases lay between the germline ends. CDR3 sequence: CAWSDRNMPHEQYF. In DNA, the CDR3 is TGTGCCTGGAGTGATCGGAATATGCCCCACGAGCAGTACTTC.

The CDR3 DNA follows: TGTGCCAGCAGCTTAAGCGGGGGCGGTATAAACATTCAGTACTTC. Amino acids: CASSLSGGGINIQYF. The chain recombines TRBV13 with TRBJ2-4; 8 nucleotides agree with TRBD2. Germline CDR1 PRHDT, CDR2 FYEKMQ (reference sequence). The CDR3 is 15 residues long. V lost 2 bases to trimming and J lost 6 bases; unmatched junction nucleotides: 6.

The V gene is TRBV27, the J gene TRBJ1-5; D ambiguous. CDR3 length: 13 amino acids. V was pared by 4 bases and J by 5 bases, with 9 bases between. Germline CDR1 is MNHEY and CDR2 is SMNVEV (reference sequence). CDR3 loop: CASSYGGDQPQHF. The CDR3 DNA reads as TGTGCCAGCAGTTATGGTGGGGATCAGCCCCAGCATTTT.

This chain uses TRBV4-3 with TRBJ2-1, with TRBD2 matching over 13 bases. There are 15 residues in the CDR3. Germline V gene data show CDR1 as LGHNA and CDR2 as YSLEER. After removal of 3 bases from V and 7 bases from J, the junction contained 3 bases not matched to a gene. CDR3 sequence (DNA): TGCGCCAGCAGCCACACTAGCGGGAGGGTTAATGAGCAGTTCTTC. It specifies CASSHTSGRVNEQFF.

The gene calls are TRBV11-2 and TRBJ2-7; D may be TRBD2 (6 bases). The length of the CDR3 is 13 residues. CDR1 is SGHAT and CDR2 is FQNNGV in the germline V gene. The V end was cut by 0 bases, the J end by 4 bases, with 7 bases between. CDR3 sequence reads: CASSLEAGYEQYF. DNA of the CDR3: TGTGCCAGCAGCTTAGAAGCGGGTTACGAGCAGTACTTC.

Concerning this clone itself: The junction departs from germline at one end; a sequencing error may be responsible. The chain joins TRBV14 to TRBJ2-1, with D perhaps matching TRBD1 or TRBD2 (5 bases each). The CDR3 sequence is 12 residues long. The germline CDR1 and CDR2 sequences are SGHDN and FVKESK. In DNA form, the CDR3 reads TGCAGTTCCGGGACCACTCCCAATGAGCAGTTCTTC. Residues: CSSGTTPNEQFF.

The V and J genes are TRBV5-6 and TRBJ2-7; 7 bases are a match to TRBD1. This CDR3 has 15 amino acids. Germline values: CDR1 SGHDT, CDR2 YYEEEE. Trimming took 5 bases from V and 4 from J; bases not matched to a gene: 12. CDR3 nucleotide sequence: TGTGCCAGCAGGAATCCGGGACAGAGAGAATACGAGCAGTACTTC. As protein: CASRNPGQREYEQYF.

V gene TRBV7-2 combines with J gene TRBJ1-2; no reliable D call. The CDR3 runs 11 residues. V lost 4 bases and J lost 5, with 5 bases in between. The germline V gene has CDR1 SGHTA and CDR2 FQGNSA. The CDR3 loop reads CASSSYYGYTF. The CDR3 coding sequence is TGTGCCAGCAGCTCGTATTATGGCTACACCTTC.

V is TRBV4-2 and J is TRBJ2-2; TRBD2 agrees at 10 bases. Germline loops: CDR1 LGHNA, CDR2 YNFKEQ. This CDR3 spans 17 amino acids. V dropped 0 bases and J dropped 3; count of bases not matched to a gene: 4. This chain's CDR3 is CASSQERLAGDTGELFF. The CDR3 DNA reads as TGTGCCAGCAGCCAAGAGAGACTAGCGGGCGACACCGGGGAGCTGTTTTTT.

This chain links TRBV7-3 with TRBJ2-1; D might be TRBD2 (6 bases). CDR1 and CDR2 (germline): SGHTA, FQGTGA. Trimming cost V 4 bases and J 7 bases, with 11 bases left between them. The length of the CDR3 is 13 residues. This chain's CDR3 is CASSSSGGNEQFF. CDR3 sequence (DNA): TGTGCCAGCAGCTCCAGTGGGGGGAATGAGCAGTTCTTC. Based on the CDR3 plus reference TRBV7-3 and TRBJ2-1, the full variable domain is GAGVSQTPSNKVTEKGKYVELRCDPISGHTALYWYRQSLGQGPEFLIYFQGTGAADDSGLPNDRFFAVRPEGSVSTLKIQRTERGDSAVYLCASSSSGGNEQFFGPGTRLTVL.

The V gene is TRBV9, the J gene TRBJ2-1; D may be TRBD2 (5 bases). The CDR3 is 14 residues long. Germline V gives CDR1 SGDLS, CDR2 YYNGEE. Trimming shortened V by 4 bases and J by 12 bases, and 20 bases separated the two germline ends. The CDR3 region is CASSSPPGLNMQFF. The CDR3, as DNA: TGTGCCAGCAGCTCCCCCCCCGGACTCAATATGCAGTTCTTC. Variable domain in full (rest from reference TRBV9 and TRBJ2-1): DSGVTQTPKHLITATGQRVTLRCSPRSGDLSVYWYQQSLDQGLQFLIQYYNGEERAKGNILERFSAQQFPDLHSELNLSSLELGDSALYFCASSSPPGLNMQFFGPGTRLTVL.

The chain carries TRBV7-3 and TRBJ1-1; the D gene is possibly TRBD1 (6 bases). V lost 4 bases and J 8 bases, leaving 17 bases between the germline ends. Germline values: CDR1 SGHTA, CDR2 FQGTGA. This CDR3 is 14 amino acids long. The CDR3 here is CASSSQPGHKEAFF. The CDR3 DNA reads TGTGCCAGCAGCTCCCAACCGGGACACAAAGAAGCTTTCTTT.

V gene TRBV19 combines with J gene TRBJ2-7; TRBD1 matches 9 bases. The J segment lost 3 bases and the V segment lost 6 bases, leaving 6 bases of the junction unmatched. CDR1 and CDR2 from the germline V gene are LNHDA and SQIVND (reference sequence). This CDR3 has 14 amino acids. The CDR3 DNA follows: TGTGCCAGTAGCGCCGGGACAGGGCACTACGAGCAGTACTTC. It translates to CASSAGTGHYEQYF.

This clone was detected once. V is TRBV19 and J is TRBJ2-2; possible D gene TRBD1, 5 bases. Germline V gene lookup returns CDR1 LNHDA and CDR2 SQIVND (reference sequence). The V gene lost 7 bases and the J gene lost 4 bases, with 13 bases spanning the gap. The CDR3 has 14 residues. The DNA for the CDR3 is TGTGCCAGTAAGGAACAGGAAGGCACCGGGGAGCTGTTTTTT. This translates into CASKEQEGTGELFF.

This rearrangement joins TRBV19 to TRBJ2-5; D uncertain. This CDR3 comprises 13 residues. V was cut by 3 bases and J by 2 bases, with 7 bases left in between. Per the germline V gene, CDR1 is LNHDA and CDR2 is SQIVND (reference sequence). CDR3 region: CASSILGQETQYF. CDR3 in DNA: TGTGCCAGTAGTATCTTAGGACAAGAGACCCAGTACTTC.

This clone ranks as medium-sized. The CDR3 loop is CASSPGGAFSYEQYF. The CDR3 DNA reads TGCGCCAGCAGCCCGGGGGGCGCGTTCTCCTACGAGCAGTACTTC. This chain connects TRBV5-1 to TRBJ2-7; possibly TRBD2 for D (7 bases). With 4 bases removed from V and 0 bases from J, the gap between germline ends came to 14 bases. Germline values: CDR1 SGHRS, CDR2 YFSETQ. The CDR3 has 15 amino acids.

The rearrangement links TRBV7-9 to TRBJ1-2, with TRBD1 as a possible D gene (5 bases). The CDR3 extends over 13 amino acids. Trimming shortened V by 3 bases and J by 8 bases, and 13 bases separated the two germline ends. In germline, CDR1 is SEHNR, CDR2 FQNEAQ (reference sequence). The CDR3 DNA is TGTGCCAGCAGCTTTTGGGACGTCTTGGGCTACACCTTC. Translated, it gives CASSFWDVLGYTF.

The chain has TRBV7-9 and TRBJ2-1, with D possibly matching TRBD2 (5 bases). CDR3 length equals 14 residues. Between the trimmed V and J ends, which lost 3 bases and 4 bases, there was a span of 10 bases. Germline V CDR1 and CDR2: SEHNR, FQNEAQ (reference sequence). The CDR3 region has the DNA TGTGCCAGCAGCTTGGACCCGGGGTACAATGAGCAGTTCTTC. Protein sequence: CASSLDPGYNEQFF.